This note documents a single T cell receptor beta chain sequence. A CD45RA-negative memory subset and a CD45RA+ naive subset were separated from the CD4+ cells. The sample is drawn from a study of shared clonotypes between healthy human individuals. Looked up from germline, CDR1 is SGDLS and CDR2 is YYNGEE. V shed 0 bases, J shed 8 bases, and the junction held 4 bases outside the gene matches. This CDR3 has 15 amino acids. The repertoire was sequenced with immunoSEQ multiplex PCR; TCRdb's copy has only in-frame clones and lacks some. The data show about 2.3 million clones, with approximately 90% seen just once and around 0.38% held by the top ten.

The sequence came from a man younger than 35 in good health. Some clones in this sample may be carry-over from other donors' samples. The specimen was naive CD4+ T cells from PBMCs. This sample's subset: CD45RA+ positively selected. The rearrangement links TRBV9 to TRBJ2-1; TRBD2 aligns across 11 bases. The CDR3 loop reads CASSVGTSGLDEQFF. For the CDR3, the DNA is TGTGCCAGCAGCGTAGGGACTAGCGGGCTTGATGAGCAGTTCTTC.